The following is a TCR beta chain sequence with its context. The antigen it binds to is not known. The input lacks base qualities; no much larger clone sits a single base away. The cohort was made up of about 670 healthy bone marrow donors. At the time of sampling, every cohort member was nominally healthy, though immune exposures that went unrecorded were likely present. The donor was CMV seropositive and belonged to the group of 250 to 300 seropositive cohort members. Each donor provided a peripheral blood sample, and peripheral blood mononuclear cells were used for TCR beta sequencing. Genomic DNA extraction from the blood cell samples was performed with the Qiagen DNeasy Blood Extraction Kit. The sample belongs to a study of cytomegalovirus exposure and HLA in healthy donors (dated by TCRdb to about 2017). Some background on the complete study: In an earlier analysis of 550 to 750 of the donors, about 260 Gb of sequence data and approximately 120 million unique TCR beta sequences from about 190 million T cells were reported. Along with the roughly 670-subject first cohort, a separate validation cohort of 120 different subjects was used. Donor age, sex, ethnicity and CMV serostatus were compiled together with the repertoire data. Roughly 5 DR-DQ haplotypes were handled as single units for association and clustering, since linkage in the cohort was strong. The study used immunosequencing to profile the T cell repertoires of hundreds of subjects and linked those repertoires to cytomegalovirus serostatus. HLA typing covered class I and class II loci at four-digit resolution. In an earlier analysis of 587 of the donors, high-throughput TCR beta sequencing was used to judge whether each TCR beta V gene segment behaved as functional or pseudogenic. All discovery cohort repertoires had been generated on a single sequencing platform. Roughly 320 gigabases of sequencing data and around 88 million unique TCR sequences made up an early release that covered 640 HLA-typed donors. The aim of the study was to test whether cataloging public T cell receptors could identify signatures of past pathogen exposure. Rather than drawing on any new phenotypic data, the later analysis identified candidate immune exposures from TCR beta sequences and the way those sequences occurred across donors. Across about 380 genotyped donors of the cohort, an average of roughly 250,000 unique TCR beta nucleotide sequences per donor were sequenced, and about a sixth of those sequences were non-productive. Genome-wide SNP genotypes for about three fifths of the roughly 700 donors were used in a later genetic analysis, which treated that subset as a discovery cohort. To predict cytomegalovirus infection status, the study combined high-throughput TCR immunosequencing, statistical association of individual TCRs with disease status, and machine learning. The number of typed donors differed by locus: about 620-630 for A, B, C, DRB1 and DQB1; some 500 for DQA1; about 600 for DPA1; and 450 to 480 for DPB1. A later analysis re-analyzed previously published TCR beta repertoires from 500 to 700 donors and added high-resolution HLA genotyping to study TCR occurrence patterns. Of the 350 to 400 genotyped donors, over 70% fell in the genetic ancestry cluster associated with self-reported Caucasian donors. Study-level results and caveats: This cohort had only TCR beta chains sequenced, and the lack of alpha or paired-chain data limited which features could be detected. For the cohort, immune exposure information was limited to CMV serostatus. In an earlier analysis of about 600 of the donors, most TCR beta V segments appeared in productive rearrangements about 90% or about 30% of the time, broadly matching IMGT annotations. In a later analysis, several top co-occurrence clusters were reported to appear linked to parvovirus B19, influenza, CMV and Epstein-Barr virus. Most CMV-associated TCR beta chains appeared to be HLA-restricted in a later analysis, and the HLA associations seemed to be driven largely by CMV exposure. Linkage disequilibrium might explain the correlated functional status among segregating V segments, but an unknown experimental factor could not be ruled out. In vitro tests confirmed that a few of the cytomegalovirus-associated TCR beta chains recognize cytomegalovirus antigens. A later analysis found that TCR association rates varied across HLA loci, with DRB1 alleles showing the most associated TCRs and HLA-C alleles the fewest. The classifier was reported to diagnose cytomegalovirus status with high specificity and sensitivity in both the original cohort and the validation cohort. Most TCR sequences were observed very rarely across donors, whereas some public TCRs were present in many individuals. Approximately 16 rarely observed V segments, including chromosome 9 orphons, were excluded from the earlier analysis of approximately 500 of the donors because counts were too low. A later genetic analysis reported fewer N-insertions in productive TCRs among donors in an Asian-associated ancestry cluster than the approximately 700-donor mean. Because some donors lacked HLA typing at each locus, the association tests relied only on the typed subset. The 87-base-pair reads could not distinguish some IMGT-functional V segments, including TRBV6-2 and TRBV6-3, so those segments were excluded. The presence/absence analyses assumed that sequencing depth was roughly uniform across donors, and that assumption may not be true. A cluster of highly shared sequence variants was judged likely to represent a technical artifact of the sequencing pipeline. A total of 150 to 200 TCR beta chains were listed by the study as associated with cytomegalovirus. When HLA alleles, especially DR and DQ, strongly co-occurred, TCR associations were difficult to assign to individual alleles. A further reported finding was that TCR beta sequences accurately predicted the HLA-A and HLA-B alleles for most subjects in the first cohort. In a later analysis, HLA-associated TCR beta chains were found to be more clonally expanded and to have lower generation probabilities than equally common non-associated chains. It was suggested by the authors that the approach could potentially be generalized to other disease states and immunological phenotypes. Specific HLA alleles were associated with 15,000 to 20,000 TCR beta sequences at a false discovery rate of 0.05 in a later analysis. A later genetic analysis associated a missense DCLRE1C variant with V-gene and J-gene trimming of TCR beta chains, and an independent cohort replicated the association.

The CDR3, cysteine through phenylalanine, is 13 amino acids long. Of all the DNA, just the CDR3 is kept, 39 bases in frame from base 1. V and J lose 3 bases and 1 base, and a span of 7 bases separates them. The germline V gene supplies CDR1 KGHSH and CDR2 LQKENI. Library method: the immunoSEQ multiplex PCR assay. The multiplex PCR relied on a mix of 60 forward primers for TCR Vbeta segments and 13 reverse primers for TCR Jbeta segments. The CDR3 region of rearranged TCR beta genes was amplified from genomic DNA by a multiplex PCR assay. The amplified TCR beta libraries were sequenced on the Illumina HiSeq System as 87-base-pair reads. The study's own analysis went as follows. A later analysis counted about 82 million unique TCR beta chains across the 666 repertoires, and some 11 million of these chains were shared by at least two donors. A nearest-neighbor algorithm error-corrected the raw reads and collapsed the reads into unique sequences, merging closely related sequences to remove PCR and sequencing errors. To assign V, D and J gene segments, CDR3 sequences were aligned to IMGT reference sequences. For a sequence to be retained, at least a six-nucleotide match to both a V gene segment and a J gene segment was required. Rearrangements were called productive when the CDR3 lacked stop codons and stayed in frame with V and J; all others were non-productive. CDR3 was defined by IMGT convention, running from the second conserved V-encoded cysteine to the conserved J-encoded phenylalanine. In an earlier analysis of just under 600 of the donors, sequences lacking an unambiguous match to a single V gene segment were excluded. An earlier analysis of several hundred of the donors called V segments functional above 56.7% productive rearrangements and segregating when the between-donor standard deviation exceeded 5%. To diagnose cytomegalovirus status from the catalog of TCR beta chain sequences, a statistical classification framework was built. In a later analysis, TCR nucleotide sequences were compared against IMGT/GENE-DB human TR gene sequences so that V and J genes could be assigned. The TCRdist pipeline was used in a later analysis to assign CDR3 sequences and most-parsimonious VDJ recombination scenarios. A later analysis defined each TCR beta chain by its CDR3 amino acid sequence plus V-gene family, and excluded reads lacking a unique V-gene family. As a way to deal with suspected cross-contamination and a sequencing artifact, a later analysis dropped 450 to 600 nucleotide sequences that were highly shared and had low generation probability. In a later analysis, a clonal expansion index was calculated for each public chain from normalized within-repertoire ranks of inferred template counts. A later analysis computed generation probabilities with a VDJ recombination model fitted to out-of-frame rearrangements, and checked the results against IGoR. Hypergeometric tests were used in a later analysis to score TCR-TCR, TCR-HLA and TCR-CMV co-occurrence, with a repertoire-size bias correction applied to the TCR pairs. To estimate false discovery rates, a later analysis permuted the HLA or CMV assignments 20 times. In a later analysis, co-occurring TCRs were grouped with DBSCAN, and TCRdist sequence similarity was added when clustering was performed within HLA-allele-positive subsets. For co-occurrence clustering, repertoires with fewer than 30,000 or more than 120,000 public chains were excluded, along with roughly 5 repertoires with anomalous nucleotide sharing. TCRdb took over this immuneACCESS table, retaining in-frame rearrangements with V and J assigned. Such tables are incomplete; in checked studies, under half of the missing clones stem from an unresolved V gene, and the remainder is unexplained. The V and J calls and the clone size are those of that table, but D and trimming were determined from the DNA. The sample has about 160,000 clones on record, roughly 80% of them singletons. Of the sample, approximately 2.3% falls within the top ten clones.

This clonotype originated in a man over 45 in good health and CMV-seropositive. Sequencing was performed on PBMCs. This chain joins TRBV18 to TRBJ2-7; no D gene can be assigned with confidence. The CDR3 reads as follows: CASSPPQSYEQYF. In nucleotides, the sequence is TGTGCCAGCTCACCGCCCCAGTCCTACGAGCAGTACTTC.